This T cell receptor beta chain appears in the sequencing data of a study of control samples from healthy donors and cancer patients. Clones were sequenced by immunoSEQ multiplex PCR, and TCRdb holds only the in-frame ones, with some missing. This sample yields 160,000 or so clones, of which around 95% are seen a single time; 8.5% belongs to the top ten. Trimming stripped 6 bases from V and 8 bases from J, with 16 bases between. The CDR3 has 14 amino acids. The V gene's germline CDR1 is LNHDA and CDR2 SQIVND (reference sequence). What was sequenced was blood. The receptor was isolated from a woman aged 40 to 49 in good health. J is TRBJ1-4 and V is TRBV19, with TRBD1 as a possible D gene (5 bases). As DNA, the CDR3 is TGTGCCAGTAGAACACAGGAAAGGGTCGAAAAACTGTTTTTT. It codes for CASRTQERVEKLFF. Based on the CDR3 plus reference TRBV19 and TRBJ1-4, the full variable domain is DGGITQSPKYLFRKEGQNVTLSCEQNLNHDAMYWYRQDPGQGLRLIYYSQIVNDFQKGDIAEGYSVSREKKESFPLTVTSAQKNPTAFYLCASRTQERVEKLFFGSGTQLSVL.